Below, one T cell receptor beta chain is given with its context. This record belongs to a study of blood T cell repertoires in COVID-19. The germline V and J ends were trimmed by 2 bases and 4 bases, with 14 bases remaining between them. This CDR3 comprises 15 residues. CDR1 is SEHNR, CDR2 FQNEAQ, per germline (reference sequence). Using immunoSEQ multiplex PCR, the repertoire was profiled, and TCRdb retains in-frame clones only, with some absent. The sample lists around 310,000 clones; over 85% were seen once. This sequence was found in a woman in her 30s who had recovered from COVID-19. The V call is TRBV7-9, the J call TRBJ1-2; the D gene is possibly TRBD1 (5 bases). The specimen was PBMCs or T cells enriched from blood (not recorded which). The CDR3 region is CASSLPGQGLYGYTF. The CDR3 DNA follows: TGTGCCAGCAGCTTACCTGGTCAGGGCCTCTATGGCTACACCTTC.